This paragraph covers one T cell receptor beta chain sequence. Assay used: immunoSEQ multiplex PCR; TCRdb lists only in-frame clones, some missing. The sample has tens of thousands of clones, 75% to 90% seen once. The data belong to a study of blood T cell repertoires in COVID-19. Study background: COVID-19 samples, acute and convalescent, were from the United States, Italy and Spain. PBMCs, B-cell-depleted T cells, or T cells provided the cDNA or gDNA that made up the material.

CDR1 and CDR2 (germline): SGHNT, YYREEE (reference sequence). The CDR3 is made up of 12 amino acids. The J segment lost 10 bases and the V segment lost 3 bases, leaving 5 bases of the junction unmatched. Sequencing was carried out using peripheral blood. The rearrangement links TRBV5-4 to TRBJ1-1; 8 positions agree with TRBD1. This TCR derives from a man between 65 and 85 years old with active or convalescent COVID-19. The CDR3 DNA sequence: TGTGCCAGCAGCTCACCTGGACAGGGAGCTTTCTTT. Its protein is CASSSPGQGAFF.